A few counts support the clone carrying this T cell receptor (beta chain). Its specificity is not known. Unique molecular identifiers were added to individual cDNA molecules. One entry per CDR3 protein results from TCRdb running MiXCR on the 5' RACE reads. Here the sample spans around 50,000 distinct CDR3 sequences, 11% being singletons. The data were obtained in a study of early T cells in non-severe SARS-CoV-2 infection. Study-wide points: CD4 and private specificities were missed by VDJdb matching, which favored anti-spike CD8 responses.

CDR3 size: 13 residues. The V end lost 8 bases, the J end lost 0 bases, and 8 bases lay between the germline ends. Germline V CDR1 and CDR2: MNHEY, SVGEGT. Sample: whole blood. This sequence was found in an adult who was a healthcare worker with PCR-confirmed SARS-CoV-2 infection or an uninfected control (not recorded which). The chain links TRBV6-2 or TRBV6-3 to TRBJ2-1; the D gene is possibly TRBD2 (5 bases). CDR3 protein: CASSTSSYNEQFF. The CDR3 DNA follows: TGTGCCAGCTCTACTAGCTCCTACAATGAGCAGTTCTTC.